This entry concerns a single TCR beta chain. This record comes from a study of OX40 agonist ivuxolimab in advanced cancers. Overall study context: Eligibility rules accepted prior anti-PD-1, anti-PD-L1 or anti-CTLA-4 therapy, and 40% to 50% had some.

The repertoire was sequenced with immunoSEQ multiplex PCR; TCRdb's copy has only in-frame clones and lacks some. Altogether about 100,000 clones are present, around 93% being singletons, with the ten largest covering approximately 0.54%. Between the trimmed V and J ends, which lost 1 base and 1 base, there was a span of 4 bases. Germline CDR1 reads SGHAT; CDR2 reads FQNNGV. The CDR3 length is 13 residues. The sequence was obtained from an adult with an advanced solid tumor such as melanoma, head and neck, liver or kidney cancer. V usage is TRBV11-2 and J usage is TRBJ1-1; D not certain. This material consisted of CD4+ or CD8+ T cells sorted from blood, taken in a trial of the OX40 agonist ivuxolimab. Here the CDR3 DNA reads TGTGCCAGCAGCTTAGGGCAGAACACTGAAGCTTTCTTT. This encodes CASSLGQNTEAFF.